This T cell receptor (beta chain) was recovered during a study of CD8 T cells in Susac syndrome. Study information: When their blood was taken, patients with Susac syndrome were therapy-naive, taking corticosteroids, or taking intravenous immunoglobulin alone. Whole-study findings and limits: Clonal expansion was absent from the CD4+ T cell repertoires in Susac syndrome.

CD8+ and CD4+ T cells from blood underwent TCR beta sequencing, which was carried out in a high-throughput format. Negative isolation was applied to CD8+ and CD4+ T cells, and FACS enrichment was applied to TEMRA cells. Notes on this clonotype: Its specificity is unknown.

The RNA input was about 0.5 to 1 ug, and it was reverse transcribed with random hexamers. TCRdb recomputed calls from the immunoSEQ multiplex PCR reads with MiXCR, one row per CDR3 protein. This sample has 110,000 to 150,000 distinct CDR3 sequences, with 95% found just once. V trimming: 1 base; J trimming: 5 bases; junction bases outside the gene matches: 10. The length of the CDR3 is 17 residues. Germline V CDR1 and CDR2: MGHDK, SYGVNS. What was sequenced was CD4+ T cells from PBMCs. This TCR came from a human donor with Susac syndrome. The chain recombines TRBV25-1 with TRBJ2-1; TRBD1 aligns across 8 bases. In DNA form, the CDR3 reads TGTGCCAGCAGTGAATTAACAGGGGGACGTTCGGACAATGAGCAGTTCTTC. Residues: CASSELTGGRSDNEQFF.